Here is one TCR beta chain with its context. The sample originates from a study of blood T cell repertoires in COVID-19. Study summary: Samples representing acute and convalescent COVID-19 were sourced from the United States, Italy and Spain.

V dropped 0 bases and J dropped 4 bases, with 9 bases sitting between them. The CDR3 consists of 14 residues. CDR1 MNHEY and CDR2 SVGEGT come from the germline V gene. In the source study's methods: Amplifying reference gene primers gave estimates of nucleated cell counts. Method: immunoSEQ multiplex PCR; TCRdb's copy keeps in-frame clones and lacks some. V, J and clone size are taken as reported in that table, and D and trimming were inferred from the DNA itself. The sample holds hundreds of thousands of clones, roughly 85% seen once. The sample taken for sequencing was peripheral blood. The TCR originated in a man aged 45-65 years with active or convalescent COVID-19. The gene calls are TRBV6-2 or TRBV6-3 and TRBJ1-2, with D unresolved. The DNA of the CDR3 is TGTGCCAGCAGTTACTCCGAGGTCCTCTATGGCTACACCTTC. Amino acids: CASSYSEVLYGYTF.